Each of the 15 T cell receptor beta chains below was sequenced from the same sample in a study of CD8 T cells in ankylosing spondylitis. The study's findings and limits: Seemingly distinctive of ankylosing spondylitis blood was a TCR beta motif formed by eight highly homologous variants.

TCRdb re-derived calls from the 5' RACE reads in MiXCR, one entry per CDR3 protein. The data contain a few hundred thousand distinct CDR3 sequences, around 19% of them singletons. No cognate antigen is known for these TCRs. Material for sequencing was blood, either unsorted or a sorted T cell fraction (not recorded which). All receptors come from a male donor with ankylosing spondylitis.

This clonotype was recorded once. J is TRBJ2-1 and V is TRBV15; TRBD2 might be the D (6 bases). Germline loops: CDR1 LNHNV, CDR2 YYDKDF (reference sequence). The CDR3 contains 15 residues. The V gene lost 2 bases and the J gene lost 6 bases, with 14 bases spanning the gap. CDR3 loop: CATSRRREILNEQFF. The CDR3 DNA follows: TGTGCCACCAGCAGAAGACGGGAGATTCTCAATGAGCAGTTCTTC.

This rearrangement joins TRBV4-1 to TRBJ2-2, with no clear D. CDR3 length: 14 residues. V was cut by 2 bases and J by 8 bases, with 12 bases left in between. Germline V lookup: CDR1 MGHRA, CDR2 YSYEKL. The CDR3 sequence: CASSQRVTFGELFF. For the CDR3, the DNA is TGCGCCAGCAGCCAACGCGTCACATTTGGGGAGCTGTTTTTT.

The chain is built from TRBV28 and TRBJ1-1; D is unclear. V dropped 5 bases and J dropped 2 bases, with 9 bases sitting between them. The V gene's germline CDR1 is MDHEN and CDR2 SYDVKM. The length of the CDR3 is 13 residues. The DNA for the CDR3 is TGTGCCAGCAGTAGTCACAGCAACACTGAAGCTTTCTTT. It translates to CASSSHSNTEAFF.

This clonotype showed up just a few times. The chain employs TRBV12-3 or TRBV12-4 and TRBJ2-4, with D maybe TRBD2 (5 bases). V dropped 6 bases and J dropped 0 bases, with 9 bases sitting between them. This CDR3 comprises 14 residues. As DNA, the CDR3 is TGTGCCAGCAGGGGGAGCTTAGCCAAAAACATTCAGTACTTC. This codes for CASRGSLAKNIQYF.

The chain links TRBV7-6 to TRBJ2-3, with a tentative D call TRBD2 (7 bases). Germline V gene lookup returns CDR1 SGHVS and CDR2 FNYEAQ. Deletions cut 4 bases from V and 5 bases from J, with 19 bases between. The CDR3 extends over 16 amino acids. The CDR3 coding sequence is TGTGCCAGCAGCTCCCTACTAGGGGGGGGGCTAGATACGCAGTATTTT. It encodes CASSSLLGGGLDTQYF.

The chain has TRBV5-6 and TRBJ1-5; D perhaps matches TRBD1 (5 bases). CDR1 and CDR2 from the germline V gene are SGHDT and YYEEEE. There are 13 residues in the CDR3. V was trimmed by 4 bases and J by 1 base, leaving 6 bases between them. The CDR3 bases are TGTGCCAGCAGCCCAGGGAGCAATCAGCCCCAGCATTTT. Its protein is CASSPGSNQPQHF.

This clonotype was observed a handful of times. The gene calls are TRBV18 and TRBJ1-1; 10 bases fit TRBD1. Germline values: CDR1 KGHSH, CDR2 LQKENI. V was clipped by 4 bases and J by 7 bases; unmatched bases: 9. The CDR3 loop spans 15 amino acids. CDR3: CASSLPGQGRHEAFF. CDR3 nucleotides: TGTGCCAGCTCACTACCGGGACAGGGGCGGCATGAAGCTTTCTTT.

The V and J genes are TRBV7-6 and TRBJ2-1, with a weak D call TRBD2 (5 bases). From germline, CDR1 is SGHVS and CDR2 FNYEAQ. Trimming took off 5 bases at V and 3 bases at J, with 17 bases between the two ends. The CDR3 length is 16 residues. The chain's CDR3 is CASSTSTDGDYNEQFF. The CDR3 region has the DNA TGTGCCAGCAGCACATCGACGGACGGGGACTACAATGAGCAGTTCTTC.

The chain carries TRBV20-1 and TRBJ2-1; D remains unclear. V was pared by 3 bases and J by 4 bases, with 13 bases between. This CDR3 region has 14 residues. Germline values: CDR1 DFQATT, CDR2 SNEGSKA (reference sequence). CDR3 protein: CSASKDPLYNEQFF. CDR3 bases: TGCAGTGCTAGTAAGGACCCCCTATACAATGAGCAGTTCTTC.

Only a few counts were recorded for this clonotype. CDR3 loop: CAWHQDNEQFF. CDR3 DNA sequence: TGTGCCTGGCACCAGGACAATGAGCAGTTCTTC. This chain links TRBV30 with TRBJ2-1; D gene ambiguous. The germline CDR1 and CDR2 sequences are GTSNPN and SVGIG (reference sequence). V lost 5 bases and J 5 bases, leaving 7 bases between the germline ends. CDR3 length: 11 residues. Together with reference TRBV30 and TRBJ2-1, the CDR3 gives the full variable domain: SQTIHQWPATLVQPVGSPLSLECTVEGTSNPNLYWYRQAAGRGLQLLFYSVGIGQISSEVPQNLSASRPQDRQFILSSKKLLLSDSGFYLCAWHQDNEQFFGPGTRLTVL.

Note on this clonotype: A read error may be the cause here, since a much bigger clone is one base away. This chain joins TRBV12-3 or TRBV12-4 and TRBJ2-2, with 12 positions matching TRBD2. The CDR3 is made up of 16 amino acids. This CDR3 is CVSSSRTSGKAGELFF. The CDR3 DNA reads TGTGTCAGCAGCAGCCGGACTAGCGGGAAGGCCGGGGAGCTGTTTTTT.

This chain connects TRBV2 to TRBJ2-3; tentatively, D is TRBD2 (5 bases). The CDR3 length is 12 residues. V was shortened by 7 bases and J by 2 bases, with 7 bases between the two germline ends. The germline gives CDR1 SNHLY, CDR2 FYNNEI. CDR3 sequence reads: CASISDTDTQYF. CDR3 nucleotides: TGTGCCAGCATTAGCGACACAGATACGCAGTATTTT.

The table lists this clonotype with a few counts. The chain joins TRBV5-1 to TRBJ1-5; 7 positions agree with TRBD1. V lost 2 bases and J lost 3; bases outside the gene matches: 5. CDR3 length: 15 residues. Per the germline V gene, CDR1 is SGHRS and CDR2 is YFSETQ. CDR3 sequence: CASSLGTVSNQPQHF. CDR3 bases: TGCGCCAGCAGCTTAGGGACAGTCTCCAATCAGCCCCAGCATTTT.

This clonotype was seen a few times. The chain links TRBV6-4 to TRBJ2-2; TRBD2 is a possible D gene (5 bases). CDR3 size: 14 residues. Trimming shortened V by 8 bases and J by 4 bases, and 14 bases separated the two germline ends. Germline V gene data show CDR1 as MRHNA and CDR2 as SNTAGT. Written as DNA, the CDR3 is TGTGCCAGCGGCTCCGGGGAATCCACCGGGGAGCTGTTTTTT. As protein: CASGSGESTGELFF.

The J gene is TRBJ2-1, the V gene TRBV14; 8 nucleotides match TRBD1. V lost 1 base and J lost 4; bases outside the gene matches: 6. CDR3 size: 16 residues. CDR1 SGHDN and CDR2 FVKESK come from the germline V gene. This CDR3 is CASSQGRTGLYNEQFF. In DNA, the CDR3 is TGTGCCAGCAGCCAAGGGAGGACAGGGCTGTACAATGAGCAGTTCTTC.